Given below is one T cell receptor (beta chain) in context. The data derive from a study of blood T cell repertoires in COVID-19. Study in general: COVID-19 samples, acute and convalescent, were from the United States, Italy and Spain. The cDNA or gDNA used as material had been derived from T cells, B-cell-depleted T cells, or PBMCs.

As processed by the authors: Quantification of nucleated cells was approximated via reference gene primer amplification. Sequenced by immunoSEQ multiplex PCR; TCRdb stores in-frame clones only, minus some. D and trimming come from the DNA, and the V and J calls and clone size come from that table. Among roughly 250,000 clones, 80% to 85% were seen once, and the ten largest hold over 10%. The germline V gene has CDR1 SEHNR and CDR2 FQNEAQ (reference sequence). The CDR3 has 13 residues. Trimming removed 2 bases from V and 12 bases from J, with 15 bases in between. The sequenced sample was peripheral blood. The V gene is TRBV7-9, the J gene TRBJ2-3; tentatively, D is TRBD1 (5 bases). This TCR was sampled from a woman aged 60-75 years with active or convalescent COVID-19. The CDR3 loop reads CASSLYQAGNQYF. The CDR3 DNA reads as TGTGCCAGCAGCTTATATCAGGCAGGGAATCAGTATTTT.